Here is one T cell receptor beta chain with its context. Its target is not known. Researchers used genomic DNA as the template to profile TCR beta VDJ and CDR3. TCRdb passed the reads through MiXCR, listing each CDR3 protein once. The data contain tens of thousands of distinct CDR3 sequences, 70% to 80% of them seen just once; the ten biggest clones take up under 40%. This sample was included in a study of CD8+CD57+ T cells in acquired aplastic anemia. Overall study: Mean yield of DNA from sorted CD4+ and CD8+ cells was roughly 3.2 ug.

Study-wide results and limits: No significant patient-versus-control difference appeared in CD8+ Simpson's diversity. A set of twenty-nine CD8+ CDR3 sequences was shared between patients and controls, and these sequences appeared highly expressed in patients.

The germline V gene has CDR1 SNHLY and CDR2 FYNNEI. V lost 6 bases and J lost 2, with 8 bases in between. This CDR3 contains 12 residues. The receptor's source is a human donor in good health, serving as a control. Sequenced: sorted CD4+, CD8+, or CD8+CD57+ T cells (not recorded which) from PBMCs. The V gene is TRBV2, the J gene TRBJ2-7; D call uncertain. CDR3 sequence (DNA): TGTGCCAGCAGGGGCGATACCTACGAGCAGTACTTC. The encoded protein is CASRGDTYEQYF.